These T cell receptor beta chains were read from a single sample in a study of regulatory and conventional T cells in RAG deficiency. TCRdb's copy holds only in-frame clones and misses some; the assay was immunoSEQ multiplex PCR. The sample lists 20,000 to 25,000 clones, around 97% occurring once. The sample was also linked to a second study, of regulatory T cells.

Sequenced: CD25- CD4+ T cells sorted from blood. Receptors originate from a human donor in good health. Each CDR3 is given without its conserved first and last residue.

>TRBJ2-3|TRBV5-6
VSSLVAGSTDTQY
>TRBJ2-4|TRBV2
ASSGTGSYIQY
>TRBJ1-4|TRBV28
ASSSGTGGEKLF
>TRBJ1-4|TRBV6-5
ASSERLFGEKLF
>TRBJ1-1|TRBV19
ASSKRQGKRTEAF
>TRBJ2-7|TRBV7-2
ASSSRTSGGASYEQY
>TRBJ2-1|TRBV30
AWDTGAAYNEQF
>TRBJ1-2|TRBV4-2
ASSHVTGGKPFNYGYT
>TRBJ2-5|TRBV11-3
ASSWSSGVGETQY
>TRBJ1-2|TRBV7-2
ASSSQNFLRGYT
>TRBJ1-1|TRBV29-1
SSGGGQGFTEAF
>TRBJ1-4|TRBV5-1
ASSRSQGLNEKLF
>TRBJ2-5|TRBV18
ASSPPGTIQETQY
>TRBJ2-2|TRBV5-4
ASSLVQGAGTGELF
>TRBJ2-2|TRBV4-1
ASSPKRTSGRFANTGELF
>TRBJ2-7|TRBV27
ASSLSSRADEQY
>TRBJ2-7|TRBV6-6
ASSYRAGGSYEQY
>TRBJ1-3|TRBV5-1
ASSLGDAGVNTIY
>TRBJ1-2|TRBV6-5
ASSYSTGFYGYT
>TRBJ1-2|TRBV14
ASSPAGPNYGYT
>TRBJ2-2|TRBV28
ASSFDIAQHTGELF
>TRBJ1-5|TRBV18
ASSLQGQPQH
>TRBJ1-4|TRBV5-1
ASSLRASATNEKLF
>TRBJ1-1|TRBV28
AAQGGVRDTEAF
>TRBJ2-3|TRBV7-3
ASSSGSDTDTQY
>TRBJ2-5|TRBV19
ASSIAGRGAGETQY
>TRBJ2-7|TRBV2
ASRLTSGGRSSYEQY
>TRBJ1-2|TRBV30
AFSTGHGYT
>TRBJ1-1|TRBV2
ASIRLGRTEAF
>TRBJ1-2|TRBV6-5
ASSRDTYYGYT
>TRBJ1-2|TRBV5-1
ASSPRGYGYT
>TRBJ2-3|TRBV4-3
ASSQTVAGGPGDTQY
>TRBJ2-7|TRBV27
ASSPGQGHYEQY
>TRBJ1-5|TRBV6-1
ASSEPGQGLNQPQH
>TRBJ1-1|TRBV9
ASSGQMNTEAF
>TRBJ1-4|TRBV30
AWRGHTNEKLF
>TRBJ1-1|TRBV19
ASSRAGPRNMNTEAF
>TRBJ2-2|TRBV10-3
AIFPQISNTGELF
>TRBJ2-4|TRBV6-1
ASSGENIQY
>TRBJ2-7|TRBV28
ASSLAGARPEQY
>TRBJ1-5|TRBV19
ASSIYYGNSNQPQH
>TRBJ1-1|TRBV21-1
ASSGPGKDTEAF
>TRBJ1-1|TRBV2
ASSGGIMNTEAF
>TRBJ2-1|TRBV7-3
ASSLDRNEQF
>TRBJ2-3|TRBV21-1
AIHGVPSLADTQY
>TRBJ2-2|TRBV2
ASGGEQFPGELF
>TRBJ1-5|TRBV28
ASSLAGAGSNQPQH
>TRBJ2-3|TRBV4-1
ASSRGLAGGGADTQY